This TCR beta chain was sequenced in a study of early T cells in non-severe SARS-CoV-2 infection. In the study overall: Sequencing was performed on bulk RNA from unsorted whole blood, leaving chains unpaired. Study observations and caveats: Matching results from VDJdb favored anti-spike CD8 responses, leaving private and CD4 specificities undetected.

This clonotype is medium-sized. Antigen specificity is unknown. Researchers tagged individual cDNA molecules with unique molecular identifiers. Via MiXCR, TCRdb re-called the 5' RACE reads, giving one row per CDR3 protein. The sample carries 20,000 or so distinct CDR3 sequences, around 5.8% recorded once. The germline gives CDR1 LGHNA, CDR2 YSLEER. Unmatched junction bases numbered 9, after V lost 4 bases and J lost 2 bases. The CDR3 is made up of 16 amino acids. This receptor was identified in an adult who was a healthcare worker with PCR-confirmed SARS-CoV-2 infection or an uninfected control (not recorded which). The sample consisted of whole blood, taken at baseline. The J gene is TRBJ1-2, the V gene TRBV4-3; 8 bases are shared with TRBD1. CDR3 region: CASSPDPTGGNYGYTF. CDR3 in DNA: TGCGCCAGCAGCCCCGACCCAACAGGGGGGAACTATGGCTACACCTTC.